Detailed here is one T cell receptor (beta chain). Its antigen is currently unknown. Some clones are missing from TCRdb's copy, which holds only in-frame ones; the method was immunoSEQ multiplex PCR. This repertoire shows about 120,000 clones, 93% found once; its top ten account for approximately 0.15%. The sample belongs to a study of OX40 agonist ivuxolimab in advanced cancers. Broader study findings: Partial responders treated at 0.1-3.0 mg/kg exhibited clonal expansion among the lowest measured.

Trimming took 0 bases from V and 2 from J, leaving 11 bases between them. Germline CDR1 reads LGHNA; CDR2 reads YNFKEQ. This CDR3 region has 15 residues. The clonotype originates from an adult with an advanced solid tumor such as melanoma, head and neck, liver or kidney cancer. The chain combines TRBV4-2 with TRBJ2-7; D unclear. Source: CD4+ or CD8+ T cells sorted from blood, taken in a trial of the OX40 agonist ivuxolimab. The CDR3 DNA follows: TGTGCCAGCAGCCAAGATCTCAACAGAGCCTACGAGCAGTACTTC. This translates into CASSQDLNRAYEQYF.